The 14 T cell receptor beta chains reported below all come from one sample, sequenced in a study of vaccination and CD4 T cells after COVID-19. The treatment here: roughly ten-day PBMC culture with coronavirus spike peptide pools or control peptides (ViraFEST assay). Cultured CD4+ T cell DNA was sequenced using the Oncomine TCR Beta short-read assay. MiXCR, applied by TCRdb to the PCR reads, yields one record per CDR3 protein. The table has fewer than 15,000 distinct CDR3 sequences, around 50% seen once. These receptors have no known antigen. The sample here was cultured CD4+ T cells from blood, taken after SARS-CoV-2 vaccination. Receptor source: a human donor with COVID-19.

The table lists this clonotype with a count of one. The V call is TRBV15, the J call TRBJ2-6; no clear D. In germline, CDR1 is LNHNV, CDR2 YYDKDF (reference sequence). V lost 0 bases, J lost 0 bases, and 6 bases lay in between. The CDR3 length is 16 residues. The CDR3 spells CATSRDRFSGANVLTF. CDR3 DNA: TGTGCCACCAGCAGAGACCGGTTCTCTGGGGCCAACGTCCTGACTTTC.

This chain links TRBV6-2 or TRBV6-3 with TRBJ1-2; D is perhaps TRBD1 (5 bases). V was pared by 3 bases and J by 4 bases, with 15 bases between. CDR1 is MNHEY and CDR2 is SVGEGT in the germline V gene. The CDR3 runs 15 residues. The CDR3 loop is CASSYRGFKRYGYTF. For the CDR3, the DNA is TGTGCCAGCAGTTATCGGGGGTTCAAACGCTATGGCTACACCTTC.

The chain is built from TRBV7-6 and TRBJ2-1; D is undetermined. The CDR3 extends over 13 amino acids. V was cut by 1 base and J by 9 bases, with 10 bases left in between. Germline V gene data show CDR1 as SGHVS and CDR2 as FNYEAQ. DNA for the CDR3: TGTGCCAGCAGCTTAGTCGGCGGCGGTGAGCAGTTCTTC. Translation: CASSLVGGGEQFF.

The chain uses TRBV27 and TRBJ2-7, with 7 bases lining up with TRBD1. The germline CDR1 and CDR2 sequences are MNHEY and SMNVEV (reference sequence). The length of the CDR3 is 17 residues. Trimming cost V 3 bases and J 1 base; bases outside gene matches: 12. The CDR3 nucleotides are TGTGCCAGCAGTTTGTCGCCTTACCCGACAGGGTCCTACGAGCAGTACTTC. As protein: CASSLSPYPTGSYEQYF.

CDR3 in amino acids: CASSLASLAAQETQYF. The CDR3 bases are TGTGCCAGCAGCTTGGCCTCGCTAGCGGCCCAAGAGACCCAGTACTTC. The chain is built from TRBV7-6 and TRBJ2-5, with 7 nucleotides matching TRBD2. Germline V gene sequence: CDR1 SGHVS, CDR2 FNYEAQ. V lost 3 bases to trimming and J lost 1 base; unmatched junction nucleotides: 8. The CDR3 loop spans 16 amino acids.

The CDR3 region has the DNA TGTGCCTGGAGTGGGGACATCCAAACCTACGAGCAGTACTTC. Translated: CAWSGDIQTYEQYF. The chain joins TRBV30 to TRBJ2-7, with a possible D match to TRBD1 (6 bases). Germline lookup yields CDR1 GTSNPN and CDR2 SVGIG (reference sequence). The CDR3 is 14 amino acids. Trimming took off 1 base at V and 2 bases at J, with 12 bases between the two ends.

This sequence joins TRBV20-1 and TRBJ1-6, with D uncertain. The CDR3 runs to 12 residues. Germline V gene lookup returns CDR1 DFQATT and CDR2 SNEGSKA (reference sequence). With 3 bases removed from V and 7 bases from J, the gap between germline ends came to 7 bases. The CDR3 loop reads CSASAENSPLHF. The CDR3 region has the DNA TGCAGTGCTAGCGCAGAAAATTCACCCCTCCACTTT.

This clonotype turned up a few times. The chain joins TRBV20-1 to TRBJ2-3; D not certain. The CDR3 has 14 residues. V was cut by 5 bases and J by 4 bases, with 16 bases left in between. CDR1 is DFQATT, CDR2 SNEGSKA, per germline (reference sequence). The CDR3 here is CSAPRPAWPDTQYF. The CDR3 coding sequence is TGCAGTGCTCCCCGACCAGCGTGGCCAGATACGCAGTATTTT.

This clonotype was seen a single time. Germline is not matched at one junction end, which may reflect a read error. The genes are TRBV7-2 and TRBJ2-7; TRBD1 matches at 9 bases. The CDR3 runs 12 residues. The germline V gene has CDR1 SGHTA and CDR2 FQGNSA. CDR3 sequence (DNA): TGTGCCAGCAGCAACACGGGGACAGGGCACAACTTC. It yields the protein CASSNTGTGHNF.

The chain combines TRBV7-2 with TRBJ1-5; no definite D call. The germline V and J ends were trimmed by 5 bases and 0 bases, with 8 bases remaining between them. The CDR3 has 14 residues. Germline CDR1 and CDR2: SGHTA and FQGNSA. The CDR3 DNA reads as TGTGCCAGCAGCCTCCATTATAGCAATCAGCCCCAGCATTTT. Amino acids: CASSLHYSNQPQHF.

The chain is built from TRBV4-1 and TRBJ1-2; maybe TRBD1 (5 bases). CDR1 is MGHRA and CDR2 is YSYEKL in the germline V gene. Trimming shortened V by 3 bases and J by 4 bases, and 6 bases separated the two germline ends. CDR3 size: 12 residues. CDR3 bases: TGCGCCAGCAGCCACGACAGCTATGGCTACACCTTC. It encodes CASSHDSYGYTF.

CDR3 DNA sequence: TGTGCCAGCAGTCCGGGGTTAAGGGGCTATGGCTACACCTTC. Its protein product is CASSPGLRGYGYTF. This chain uses TRBV7-2 with TRBJ1-2, with D possibly matching TRBD1 (5 bases). The CDR3 length is 14 residues. The germline gives CDR1 SGHTA, CDR2 FQGNSA. Deletions cut 6 bases from V and 4 bases from J, with 15 bases between.

The chain is built from TRBV30 and TRBJ1-2; D is possibly TRBD1 (6 bases). In germline, CDR1 is GTSNPN, CDR2 SVGIG (reference sequence). The CDR3 loop spans 11 amino acids. The V end lost 5 bases, the J end lost 6 bases, and 10 bases lay between the germline ends. CDR3 amino acids: CAWQDRDGYTF. Written as DNA, the CDR3 is TGTGCCTGGCAGGACAGAGATGGCTACACCTTC.

The rearrangement joins TRBV5-1 to TRBJ2-5; the D gene is possibly TRBD1 (5 bases). V gave up 1 base and J gave up 4 bases, with 11 bases separating them. The V gene's germline CDR1 is SGHRS and CDR2 YFSETQ. The CDR3 has 14 amino acids. CDR3 in amino acids: CASSLLPRGETQYF. In DNA, the CDR3 is TGCGCCAGCAGCTTGCTGCCTAGGGGAGAGACCCAGTACTTC.